A selection of T cell receptor beta chains follows, all from one sample in a study of regulatory T cells in long-lasting Graves disease. MiXCR was run by TCRdb on the multiplex PCR reads, yielding one entry per CDR3 protein. This sample has roughly 500,000 distinct CDR3 sequences, with less than 15% found just once. These data also featured in a second study, about T cells in Graves' hyperthyroidism and ophthalmopathy.

Sequencing was performed on peripheral blood mononuclear cells (PBMCs), taken at new diagnosis, from a patient treated with antithyroid drugs. The source is a young man with Graves disease. CDR3s include the opening cysteine and the closing phenylalanine or tryptophan. A D gene is named only where the DNA matches it firmly. The size field is filled for only some rows; it gives once, few, many or a size class.

CDR3 protein	CDR3 DNA	J gene	V gene	clone size	D gene
CSVEDLGSTGELFF	TGCAGCGTTGAAGATCTGGGATCCACCGGGGAGCTGTTTTTT	TRBJ2-2	TRBV29-1	many	-
CASSPQGADEQFF	TGTGCCAGCAGTCCTCAGGGGGCGGATGAGCAGTTCTTC	TRBJ2-1	TRBV6-1	-	TRBD1
CASSLRTGTNTEAFF	TGTGCCAGCAGCCTTCGGACAGGGACGAACACTGAAGCTTTCTTT	TRBJ1-1	TRBV12-3/TRBV12-4	many	TRBD1
CASSGRGGYGYTF	TGTGCCAGCAGCGGGAGGGGCGGTTATGGCTACACCTTC	TRBJ1-2	TRBV12-3/TRBV12-4	many	-
CASSSDGNQETQYF	TGCGCCAGCAGCTCGGACGGGAACCAAGAGACCCAGTACTTC	TRBJ2-5	TRBV5-1	-	-
CASTWETNTEAFF	TGTGCCAGCACGTGGGAGACGAACACTGAAGCTTTCTTT	TRBJ1-1	TRBV12-3/TRBV12-4	many	-
CASSSSGYSGDTQYF	TGTGCCAGCAGTTCGTCGGGATATAGTGGAGATACGCAGTATTTT	TRBJ2-3	TRBV6-5	-	-
CASSRDIAGEQYF	TGTGCCAGCTCCCGGGACATTGCTGGCGAGCAGTACTTC	TRBJ2-7	TRBV12-3/TRBV12-4	many	-
CASSIRPFETQYF	TGTGCCAGTAGTATCCGTCCCTTTGAGACCCAGTACTTC	TRBJ2-5	TRBV19	-	-
CASSQEGTENYGYTF	TGTGCCAGCAGCCAAGAAGGGACAGAGAACTATGGCTACACCTTC	TRBJ1-2	TRBV3-1	many	TRBD1
CASSLNREISGEQYF	TGCGCCAGCAGCTTGAACCGGGAAATCTCTGGCGAGCAGTACTTC	TRBJ2-7	TRBV5-1	-	-
CASAWRGNSPGNTIYF	TGTGCCAGCGCCTGGAGGGGGAATAGTCCTGGAAACACCATATATTTT	TRBJ1-3	TRBV2	many	-